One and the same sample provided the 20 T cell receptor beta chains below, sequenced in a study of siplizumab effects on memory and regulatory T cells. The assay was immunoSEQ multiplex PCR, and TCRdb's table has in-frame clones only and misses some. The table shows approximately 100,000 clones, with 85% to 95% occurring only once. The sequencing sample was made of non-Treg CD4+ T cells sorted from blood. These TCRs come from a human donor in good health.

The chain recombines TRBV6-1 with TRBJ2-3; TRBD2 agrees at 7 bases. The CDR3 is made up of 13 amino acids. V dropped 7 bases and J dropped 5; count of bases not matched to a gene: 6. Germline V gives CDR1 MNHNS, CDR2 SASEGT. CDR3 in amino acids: CASTRENRDTQYF. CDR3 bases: TGTGCCAGCACGCGGGAGAATCGAGATACGCAGTATTTT.

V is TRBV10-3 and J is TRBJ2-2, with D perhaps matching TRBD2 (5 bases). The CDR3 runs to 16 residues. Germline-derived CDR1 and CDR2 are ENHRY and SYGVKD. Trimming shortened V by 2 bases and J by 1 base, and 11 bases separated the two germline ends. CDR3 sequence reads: CAISEQRGQNTGELFF. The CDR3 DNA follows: TGTGCCATCAGTGAGCAGCGCGGGCAGAACACCGGGGAGCTGTTTTTT.

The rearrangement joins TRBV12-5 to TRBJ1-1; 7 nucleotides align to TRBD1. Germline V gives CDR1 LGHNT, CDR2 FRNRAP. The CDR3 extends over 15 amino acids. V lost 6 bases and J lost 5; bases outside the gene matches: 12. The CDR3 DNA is TGTGCTAGTGGCCCAAGCGACAGGGTGAGAACTGAAGCTTTCTTT. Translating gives CASGPSDRVRTEAFF.

The CDR3 spells CASSLWASEQFF. The CDR3 bases are TGCGCCAGCAGCTTGTGGGCTTCTGAGCAGTTCTTC. The rearrangement links TRBV5-1 to TRBJ2-1; D remains unclear. V was shortened by 1 base and J by 9 bases, with 8 bases between the two germline ends. The CDR3 totals 12 residues. CDR1 and CDR2 (germline): SGHRS, YFSETQ.

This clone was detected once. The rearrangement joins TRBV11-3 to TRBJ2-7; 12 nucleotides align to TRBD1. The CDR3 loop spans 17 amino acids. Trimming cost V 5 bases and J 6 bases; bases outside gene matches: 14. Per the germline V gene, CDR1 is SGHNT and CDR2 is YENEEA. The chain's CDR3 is CASSEYVPGQGAAEQYF. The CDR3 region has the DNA TGTGCCAGCAGCGAATACGTCCCGGGACAGGGGGCAGCCGAGCAGTACTTC. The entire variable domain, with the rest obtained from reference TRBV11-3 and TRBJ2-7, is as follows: EAGVVQSPRYKIIEKKQPVAFWCNPISGHNTLYWYLQNLGQGPELLIRYENEEAVDDSQLPKDRFSAERLKGVDSTLKIQPAELGDSAVYLCASSEYVPGQGAAEQYFGPGTRLTVT.

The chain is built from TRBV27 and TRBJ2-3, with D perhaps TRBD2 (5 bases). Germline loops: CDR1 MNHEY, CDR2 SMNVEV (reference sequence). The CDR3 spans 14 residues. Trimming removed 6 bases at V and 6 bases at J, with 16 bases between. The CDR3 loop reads CASSLSGGRDTQYF. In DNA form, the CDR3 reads TGTGCCAGCAGCCTCAGTGGAGGCAGGGATACGCAGTATTTT.

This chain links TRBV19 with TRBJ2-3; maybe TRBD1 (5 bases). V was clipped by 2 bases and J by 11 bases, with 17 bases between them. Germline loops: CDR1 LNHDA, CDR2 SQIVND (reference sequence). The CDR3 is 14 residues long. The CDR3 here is CASSISSGQDKQYF. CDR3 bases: TGTGCCAGTAGTATATCTTCCGGACAAGACAAGCAGTATTTT.

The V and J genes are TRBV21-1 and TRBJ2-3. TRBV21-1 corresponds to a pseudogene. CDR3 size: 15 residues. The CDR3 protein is CASLNRAFLADTQYF. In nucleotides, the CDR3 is TGTGCCAGCTTAAATAGGGCTTTTTTGGCAGATACGCAGTATTTT.

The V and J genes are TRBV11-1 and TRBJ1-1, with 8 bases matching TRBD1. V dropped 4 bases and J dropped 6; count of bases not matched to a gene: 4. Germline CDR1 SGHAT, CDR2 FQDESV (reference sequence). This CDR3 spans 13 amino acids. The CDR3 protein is CASSSRTGSEAFF. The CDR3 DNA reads TGTGCCAGCAGCTCCCGGACAGGGTCTGAAGCTTTCTTT.

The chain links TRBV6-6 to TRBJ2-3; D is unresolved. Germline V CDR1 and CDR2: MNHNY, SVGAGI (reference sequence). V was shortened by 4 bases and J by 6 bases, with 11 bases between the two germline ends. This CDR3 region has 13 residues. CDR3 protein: CASSFGPADTQYF. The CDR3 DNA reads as TGTGCCAGCAGTTTCGGGCCGGCTGATACGCAGTATTTT.

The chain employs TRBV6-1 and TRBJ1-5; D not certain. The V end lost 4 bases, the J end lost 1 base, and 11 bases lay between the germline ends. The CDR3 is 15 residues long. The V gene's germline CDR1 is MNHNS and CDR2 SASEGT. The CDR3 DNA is TGTGCCAGCAGTGGTGGAGGGATGAGCAATCAGCCCCAGCATTTT. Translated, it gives CASSGGGMSNQPQHF.

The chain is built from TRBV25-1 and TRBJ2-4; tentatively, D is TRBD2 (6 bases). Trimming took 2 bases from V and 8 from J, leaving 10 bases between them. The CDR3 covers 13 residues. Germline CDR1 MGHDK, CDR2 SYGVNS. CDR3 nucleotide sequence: TGTGCCAGCAGTGAAACGGGAGAACACATTCAGTACTTC. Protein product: CASSETGEHIQYF.

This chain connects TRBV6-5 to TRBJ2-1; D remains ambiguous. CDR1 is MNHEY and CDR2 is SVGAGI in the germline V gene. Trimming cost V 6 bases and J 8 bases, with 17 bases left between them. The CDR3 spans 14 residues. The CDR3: CASSLSGLGHEQFF. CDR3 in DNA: TGTGCCAGCAGCCTCTCGGGTTTAGGACATGAGCAGTTCTTC.

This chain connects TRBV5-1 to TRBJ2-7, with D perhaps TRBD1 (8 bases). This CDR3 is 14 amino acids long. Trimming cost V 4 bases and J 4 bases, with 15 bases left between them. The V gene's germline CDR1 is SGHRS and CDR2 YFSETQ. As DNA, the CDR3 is TGCGCCAGCAGCGATACAGGGGGACTATACGAGCAGTACTTC. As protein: CASSDTGGLYEQYF.

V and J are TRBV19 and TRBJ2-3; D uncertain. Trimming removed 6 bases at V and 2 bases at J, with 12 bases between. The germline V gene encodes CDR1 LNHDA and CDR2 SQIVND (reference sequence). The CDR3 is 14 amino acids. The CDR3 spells CASRKEQNTDTQYF. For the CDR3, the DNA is TGTGCCAGTAGAAAGGAACAGAACACAGATACGCAGTATTTT.

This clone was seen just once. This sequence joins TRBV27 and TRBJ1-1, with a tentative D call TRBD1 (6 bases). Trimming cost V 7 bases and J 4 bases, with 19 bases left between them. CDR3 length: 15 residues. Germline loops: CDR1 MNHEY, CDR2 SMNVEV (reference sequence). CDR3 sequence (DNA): TGTGCCAGCACCCCCCTACAGGGTATCGGCACTGAAGCTTTCTTT. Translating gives CASTPLQGIGTEAFF.

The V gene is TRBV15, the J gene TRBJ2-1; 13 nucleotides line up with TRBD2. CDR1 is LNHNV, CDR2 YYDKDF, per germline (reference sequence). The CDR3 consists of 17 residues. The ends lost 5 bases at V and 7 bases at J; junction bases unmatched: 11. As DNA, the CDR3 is TGTGCCACCAGCCCCGGACTAGCGGGAGTTATAGGGAATGAGCAGTTCTTC. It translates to CATSPGLAGVIGNEQFF.

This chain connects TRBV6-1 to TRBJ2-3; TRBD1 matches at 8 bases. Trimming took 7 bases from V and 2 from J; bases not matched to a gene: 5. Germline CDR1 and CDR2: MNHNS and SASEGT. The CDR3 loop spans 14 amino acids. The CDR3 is CASKDRAPTDTQYF. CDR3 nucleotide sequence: TGTGCCAGCAAGGACAGGGCCCCCACAGATACGCAGTATTTT.

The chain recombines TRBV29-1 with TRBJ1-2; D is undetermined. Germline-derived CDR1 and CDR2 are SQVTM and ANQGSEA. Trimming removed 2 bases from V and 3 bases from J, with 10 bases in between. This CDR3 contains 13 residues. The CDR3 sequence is CSVESGRDYGYTF. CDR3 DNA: TGCAGCGTTGAATCCGGACGAGACTATGGCTACACCTTC.

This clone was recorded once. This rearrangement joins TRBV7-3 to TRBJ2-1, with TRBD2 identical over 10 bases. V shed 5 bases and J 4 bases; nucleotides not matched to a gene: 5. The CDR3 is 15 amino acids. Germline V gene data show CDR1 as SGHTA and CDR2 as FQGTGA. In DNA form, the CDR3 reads TGTGCCAGCAGCACGACTAGCGGGTTTTACAATGAGCAGTTCTTC. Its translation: CASSTTSGFYNEQFF. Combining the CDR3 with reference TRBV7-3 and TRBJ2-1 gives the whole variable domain GAGVSQTPSNKVTEKGKYVELRCDPISGHTALYWYRQSLGQGPEFLIYFQGTGAADDSGLPNDRFFAVRPEGSVSTLKIQRTERGDSAVYLCASSTTSGFYNEQFFGPGTRLTVL.